Detailed here is one T cell receptor (beta chain). The antigen it binds to is not known. No base quality information exists; no much larger clone differs at one position. Receptor amplification or capture employed the immunoSEQ multiplex PCR assay. For the multiplex PCR, a mixture combining 60 forward primers for TCR Vbeta segments and 13 reverse primers for TCR Jbeta segments was used. A multiplex PCR assay on genomic DNA amplified the CDR3 region of rearranged TCR beta genes. The Illumina HiSeq System was used to sequence the amplified TCR beta libraries as 87-base-pair reads. Per the authors' processing: Across the 500 to 700 repertoires, a later analysis counted 78 million or so unique TCR beta chains, 8.5 million to 12 million of which were shared by at least two donors. A nearest-neighbor algorithm error-corrected the raw reads and collapsed the reads into unique sequences, merging closely related sequences to remove PCR and sequencing errors. V, D and J gene segments were assigned by aligning CDR3 sequences to IMGT reference sequences. For a sequence to be retained, at least a six-nucleotide match to both a V gene segment and a J gene segment was required. A rearrangement was called productive if the CDR3 had no stop codons and remained in frame with V and J, and every other rearrangement was called non-productive. CDR3 was defined according to IMGT convention as the region running from the second conserved V-encoded cysteine to the conserved J-encoded phenylalanine. The earlier analysis of 550 to 650 of the donors excluded any sequence lacking an unambiguous match to a single V gene segment. An earlier analysis of several hundred of the donors called V segments functional above 56.7% productive rearrangements and segregating when the between-donor standard deviation exceeded 5%. A statistical classification framework was developed to diagnose cytomegalovirus status using the catalog of TCR beta chain sequences. A later analysis assigned V and J genes by comparing TCR nucleotide sequences with IMGT/GENE-DB human TR gene sequences. A later analysis assigned CDR3 sequences and most-parsimonious VDJ recombination scenarios with the TCRdist pipeline. A later analysis defined each TCR beta chain by its CDR3 amino acid sequence plus V-gene family, and excluded reads lacking a unique V-gene family. As a way to deal with suspected cross-contamination and a sequencing artifact, a later analysis dropped 592 nucleotide sequences that were highly shared and had low generation probability. For each public chain, a later analysis derived a clonal expansion index from normalized ranks of inferred template counts within each repertoire. A later analysis computed generation probabilities with a VDJ recombination model fitted to out-of-frame rearrangements, and checked the results against IGoR. A later analysis scored TCR-TCR, TCR-HLA and TCR-CMV co-occurrence with hypergeometric tests, applying a repertoire-size bias correction to TCR pairs. A later analysis estimated false discovery rates by permuting HLA or CMV assignments 20 times. A later analysis grouped co-occurring TCRs with DBSCAN, adding TCRdist sequence similarity when clustering within HLA-allele-positive subsets. Co-occurrence clustering excluded repertoires with fewer than 30,000 or more than 120,000 public chains, plus five with anomalous nucleotide sharing. In its TCRdb copy, this immuneACCESS table keeps in-frame sequences only and misses some clones. Where compared with another copy, unresolved V genes explain less than half of these, and the others have no known cause. The V and J calls and clone size come from that table; D and trimming were worked out from the DNA. The sample includes fewer than 85,000 clones, with roughly four fifths observed a single time. The ten largest clonotypes hold 9% to 13% of the sample.

In total, 500 to 700 healthy bone marrow donors made up the cohort. Cohort members were all nominally healthy when sampled, although unrecorded immune exposures were likely present. The donor tested CMV seropositive, placing the donor among the approximately 310 seropositive members of the cohort. A peripheral blood sample was collected from each donor, and TCR beta sequencing was performed on peripheral blood mononuclear cells. The Qiagen DNeasy Blood Extraction Kit was used to extract genomic DNA from the blood cell samples. This record comes from a study of cytomegalovirus exposure and HLA in healthy donors (dated by TCRdb to about 2017). For the study in its entirety: An earlier analysis of approximately 640 of the donors reported 250 to 300 Gb of sequence data and some 120 million unique TCR beta sequences from approximately 180 million T cells. Donor age, sex, ethnicity and CMV serostatus were compiled together with the repertoire data. Of the roughly 400 genotyped donors, 81% were placed in the genetic ancestry cluster associated with self-reported Caucasian donors. The study aimed to test whether cataloging public T cell receptors could reveal signatures of past pathogen exposure. An early release covering roughly 640 HLA-typed donors comprised about 300 gigabases of sequencing data and about 90 million unique TCR sequences. A later genetic analysis took genome-wide SNP genotypes for about three fifths of the roughly 700 donors and used that subset as a discovery cohort. Because of strong linkage in the cohort, a few DR-DQ haplotypes were treated as single units for association and clustering. Rather than using new phenotypic data, the later analysis identified candidate immune exposures from TCR beta sequences and from how often those sequences occurred across donors. The T cell repertoires of some 670 subjects were profiled by immunosequencing and related to cytomegalovirus serostatus. Among roughly 400 genotyped donors of the cohort, an average of around 250,000 unique TCR beta nucleotide sequences was sequenced per donor, of which approximately 18% were non-productive. All discovery cohort repertoires had been generated using a single sequencing platform. The number of donors typed differed by locus, with about 629-630 for A, B, C, DRB1 and DQB1, roughly 520 for DQA1, 606 for DPA1, and 400 to 490 for DPB1. To decide whether each TCR beta V gene segment behaved as functional or pseudogenic, an earlier analysis of some 570 of the donors relied on high-throughput TCR beta sequencing. A later analysis re-analyzed previously published TCR beta repertoires from 550 to 700 donors and added high-resolution HLA genotyping to study TCR occurrence patterns. To predict cytomegalovirus infection status, the study combined high-throughput TCR immunosequencing, statistical association of individual TCRs with disease status, and machine learning. Both class I and class II loci were covered by HLA typing, at four-digit resolution. Along with the approximately 620-subject first cohort, a separate validation cohort of 120 different subjects was used.

The investigation overall reported the following: Because counts were too low, more than 15 rarely observed V segments, including chromosome 9 orphons, were left out of the earlier analysis of 587 of the donors. A later analysis reported that several top co-occurrence clusters appeared linked to parvovirus B19, influenza, CMV and Epstein-Barr virus. According to a later genetic analysis, donors in an Asian-associated ancestry cluster had fewer N-insertions in productive TCRs than the roughly 670-donor mean. Correlated functional status among segregating V segments might reflect linkage disequilibrium, but an unknown experimental factor could not be ruled out. For the cohort, immune exposure information was limited to CMV serostatus. A later genetic analysis associated a missense DCLRE1C variant with V-gene and J-gene trimming of TCR beta chains, and an independent cohort replicated the association. A further reported finding was that TCR beta sequences accurately predicted the HLA-A and HLA-B alleles for most subjects in the first cohort. Three of the identified cytomegalovirus-associated TCR beta chains were confirmed in vitro to be specific for cytomegalovirus antigens. The study gave a list of some 150 TCR beta chains associated with cytomegalovirus. Most TCR sequences were observed very rarely across donors, whereas some public TCRs were present in many individuals. The 87-base-pair reads could not distinguish some IMGT-functional V segments, including TRBV6-2 and TRBV6-3, so those segments were excluded. According to a later analysis, most CMV-associated TCR beta chains appeared to be HLA-restricted, and the HLA associations seemed to be driven largely by CMV exposure. Cytomegalovirus status was reported to be diagnosed by the classifier with high specificity and sensitivity in both the original and validation cohorts. Strong co-occurrence of HLA alleles, especially DR and DQ, made assigning TCR associations to individual alleles difficult. In a later analysis, HLA-associated TCR beta chains were found to be more clonally expanded and to have lower generation probabilities than equally common non-associated chains. Roughly uniform sequencing depth across donors was assumed in presence/absence analyses, although this assumption may not hold. According to the authors, the approach could potentially be generalized to other disease states and immunological phenotypes. A group of highly shared sequence variants was considered likely to be a technical artifact of the sequencing pipeline. A later analysis found that TCR association rates varied across HLA loci, with DRB1 alleles showing the most associated TCRs and HLA-C alleles the fewest. Only TCR beta chains were sequenced in this cohort, and the absence of alpha or paired-chain data limited detectable features. At a false discovery rate of 0.05, a later analysis linked 15,000 to 20,000 TCR beta sequences to specific HLA alleles. HLA typing was unavailable for some donors at each locus, so association tests used only the typed subset. An earlier analysis of around 500 of the donors showed that most TCR beta V segments appeared in productive rearrangements either about 87% or about 30% of the time, which broadly matched IMGT annotations.

Relative to germline, V is missing 0 bases and J is missing 4 bases, with 2 bases of the junction outside any gene match. The germline V gene (reference sequence) specifies GTSNPN as CDR1 and SVGIG as CDR2. The CDR3 runs 14 amino acids, cysteine and phenylalanine included. Of the read, only the CDR3 DNA is kept; its 42 bases are in frame from base 1. The clonotype originates from a male donor in good health and CMV-seropositive. Rearrangement joined TRBV30 to TRBJ2-3; 9 bases in the middle match TRBD2. Sequencing used PBMCs. In nucleotide form, the sequence is TGTGCCTGGAGTGTACGGACTAGCGCAGATACGCAGTATTTT. It encodes CAWSVRTSADTQYF.